The 3 T cell receptor beta chains presented below share a single source sample, sequenced in a study of blood T cell repertoires in COVID-19. The repertoire was sequenced with immunoSEQ multiplex PCR; TCRdb's copy has only in-frame clones and lacks some. This sample yields 250,000 to 350,000 clones, of which approximately 84% are seen a single time; around 1.6% belongs to the top ten. The sequenced sample consisted of peripheral blood. The receptor set was obtained from a human donor with COVID-19, enrolled during active disease. The donor label of this sample is uncertain.

The chain links TRBV6-2 or TRBV6-3 to TRBJ2-7; TRBD2 aligns across 7 bases. This CDR3 comprises 15 residues. The germline CDR1 and CDR2 sequences are MNHEY and SVGEGT. V lost 2 bases to trimming and J lost 2 bases; unmatched junction nucleotides: 6. CDR3 residues: CASSYDKRGAYEQYF. The CDR3 coding sequence is TGTGCCAGCAGTTACGATAAGCGGGGCGCCTACGAGCAGTACTTC.

In regard to this clone: The same CDR3 is also encoded by other DNA sequences in this sample. V and J are TRBV27 and TRBJ1-2; 7 nucleotides agree with TRBD1. Germline CDR1 and CDR2: MNHEY and SMNVEV (reference sequence). V dropped 6 bases and J dropped 3; count of bases not matched to a gene: 4. The CDR3 runs 13 residues. CDR3 in DNA: TGTGCCAGCAGACCCGACAGGGACTATGGCTACACCTTC. Its translation is CASRPDRDYGYTF.

The genes are TRBV29-1 and TRBJ1-1, with a possible D match to TRBD1 (5 bases). The V gene's germline CDR1 is SQVTM and CDR2 ANQGSEA. The CDR3 sequence is 13 residues long. Between the trimmed V and J ends, which lost 7 bases and 1 base, there was a span of 13 bases. Here the CDR3 reads CSDPGAPNTEAFF. CDR3 sequence (DNA): TGCAGCGACCCTGGGGCCCCGAACACTGAAGCTTTCTTT.